The sample holds a few counts of the clone carrying this T cell receptor beta chain. The data stem from a study of blood T cell repertoires in COVID-19. In the study overall: Sites in the United States, Italy and Spain provided acute and convalescent COVID-19 samples. The cDNA or gDNA used as material had been derived from T cells, B-cell-depleted T cells, or PBMCs.

The CDR3 spans 15 residues. In germline, CDR1 is SEHNR, CDR2 FQNEAQ (reference sequence). Trimming at V came to 1 base and at J to 8 bases, leaving 7 bases not matched to a gene. In the study's own analysis: Nucleated cell counts were estimated from reference gene primer amplification. Profiling relied on immunoSEQ multiplex PCR, and the TCRdb table lists in-frame clones only, not all of them. From that table come the V and J calls and clone size; the DNA was used to work out D and trimming. The sample has a few hundred thousand clones; roughly 85% are singletons. J is TRBJ2-3 and V is TRBV7-9; 9 bases are a match to TRBD1. Specimen: peripheral blood. The receptor's source is a man aged 55 to 70 who had recovered from COVID-19. Here the CDR3 reads CASSLGTGGAGTQYF. The CDR3 DNA is TGTGCCAGCAGCTTAGGTACAGGGGGCGCGGGTACGCAGTATTTT.